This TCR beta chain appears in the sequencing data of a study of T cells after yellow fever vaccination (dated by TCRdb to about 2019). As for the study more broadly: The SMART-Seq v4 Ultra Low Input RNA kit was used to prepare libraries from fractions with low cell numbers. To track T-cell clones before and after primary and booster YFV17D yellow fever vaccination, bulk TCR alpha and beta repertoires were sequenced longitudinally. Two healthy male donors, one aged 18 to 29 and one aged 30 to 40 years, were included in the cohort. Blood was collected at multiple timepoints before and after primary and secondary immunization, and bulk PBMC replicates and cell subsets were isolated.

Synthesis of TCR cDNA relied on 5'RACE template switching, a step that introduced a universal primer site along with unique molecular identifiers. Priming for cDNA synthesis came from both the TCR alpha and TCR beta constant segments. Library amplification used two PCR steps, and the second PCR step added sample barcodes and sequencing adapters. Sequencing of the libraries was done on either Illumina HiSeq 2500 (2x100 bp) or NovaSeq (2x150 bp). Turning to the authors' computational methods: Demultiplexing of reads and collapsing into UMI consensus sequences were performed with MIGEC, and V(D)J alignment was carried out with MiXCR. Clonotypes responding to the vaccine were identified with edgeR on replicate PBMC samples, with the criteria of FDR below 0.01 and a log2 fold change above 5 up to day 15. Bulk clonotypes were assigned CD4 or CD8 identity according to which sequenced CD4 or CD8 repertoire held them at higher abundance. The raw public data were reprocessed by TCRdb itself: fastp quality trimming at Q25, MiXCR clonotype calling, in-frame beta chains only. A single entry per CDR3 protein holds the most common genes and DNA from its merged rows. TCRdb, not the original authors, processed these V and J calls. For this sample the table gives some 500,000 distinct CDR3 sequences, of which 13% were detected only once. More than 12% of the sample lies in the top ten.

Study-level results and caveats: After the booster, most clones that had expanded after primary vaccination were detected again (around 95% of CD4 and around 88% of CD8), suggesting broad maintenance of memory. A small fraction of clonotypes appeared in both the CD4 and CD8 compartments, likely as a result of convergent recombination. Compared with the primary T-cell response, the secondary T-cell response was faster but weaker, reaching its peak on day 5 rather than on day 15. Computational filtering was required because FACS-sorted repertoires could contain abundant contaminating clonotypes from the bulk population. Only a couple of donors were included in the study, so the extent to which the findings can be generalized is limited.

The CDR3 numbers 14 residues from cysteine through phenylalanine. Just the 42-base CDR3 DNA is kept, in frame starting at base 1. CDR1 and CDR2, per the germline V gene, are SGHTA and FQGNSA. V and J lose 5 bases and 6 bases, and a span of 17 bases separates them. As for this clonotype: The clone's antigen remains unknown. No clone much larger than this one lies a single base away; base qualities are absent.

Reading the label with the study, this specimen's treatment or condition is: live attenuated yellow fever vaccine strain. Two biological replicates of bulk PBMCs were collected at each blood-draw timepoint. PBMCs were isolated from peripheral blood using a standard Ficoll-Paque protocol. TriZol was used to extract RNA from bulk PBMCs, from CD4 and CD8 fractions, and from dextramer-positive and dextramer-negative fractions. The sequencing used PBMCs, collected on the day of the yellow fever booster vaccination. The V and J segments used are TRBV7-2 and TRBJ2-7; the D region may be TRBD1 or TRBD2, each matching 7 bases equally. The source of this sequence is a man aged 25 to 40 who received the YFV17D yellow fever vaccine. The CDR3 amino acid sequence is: CASSPGGGNSEQYF. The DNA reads TGTGCCAGCAGCCCAGGGGGGGGGAACTCCGAGCAGTACTTC. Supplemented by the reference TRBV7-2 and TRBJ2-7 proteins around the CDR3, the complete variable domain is GAGVSQSPSNKVTEKGKDVELRCDPISGHTALYWYRQSLGQGLEFLIYFQGNSAPDKSGLPSDRFSAERTGGSVSTLTIQRTQQEDSAVYLCASSPGGGNSEQYFGPGTRLTVT.